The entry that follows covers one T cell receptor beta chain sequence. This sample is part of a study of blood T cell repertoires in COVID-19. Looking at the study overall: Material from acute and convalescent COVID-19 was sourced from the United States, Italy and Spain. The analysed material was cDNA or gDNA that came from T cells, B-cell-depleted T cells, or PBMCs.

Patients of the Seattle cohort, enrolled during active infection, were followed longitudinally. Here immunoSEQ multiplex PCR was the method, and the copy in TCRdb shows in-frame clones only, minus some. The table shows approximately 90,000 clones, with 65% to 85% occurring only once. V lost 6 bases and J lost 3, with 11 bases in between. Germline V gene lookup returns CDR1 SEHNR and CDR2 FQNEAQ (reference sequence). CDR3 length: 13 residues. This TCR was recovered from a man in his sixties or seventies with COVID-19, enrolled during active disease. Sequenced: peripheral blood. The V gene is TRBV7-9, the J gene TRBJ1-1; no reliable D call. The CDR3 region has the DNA TGTGCCAGCAGAAAGGTCGGAGACACTGAAGCTTTCTTT. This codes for CASRKVGDTEAFF.